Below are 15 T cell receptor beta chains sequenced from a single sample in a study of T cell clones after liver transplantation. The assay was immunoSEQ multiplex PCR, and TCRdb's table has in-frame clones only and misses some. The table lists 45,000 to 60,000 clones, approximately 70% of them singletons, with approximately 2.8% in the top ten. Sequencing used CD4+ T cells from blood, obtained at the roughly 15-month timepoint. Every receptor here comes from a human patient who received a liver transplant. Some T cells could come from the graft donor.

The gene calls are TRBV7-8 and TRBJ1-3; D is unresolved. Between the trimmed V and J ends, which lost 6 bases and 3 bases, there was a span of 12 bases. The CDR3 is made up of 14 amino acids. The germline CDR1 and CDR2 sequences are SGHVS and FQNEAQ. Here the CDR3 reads CASREGLLGNTIYF. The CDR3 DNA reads TGTGCCAGCAGGGAAGGTCTACTTGGAAACACCATATATTTT.

CDR3 nucleotide sequence: TGTGCCAGCAGCCCAGCAACGGATACGCAGTATTTT. This sequence encodes CASSPATDTQYF. This chain uses TRBV6-1 with TRBJ2-3; no definite D call. V shed 6 bases and J shed 6 bases, with 10 bases lying between them. The CDR3 runs to 12 residues. CDR1 is MNHNS and CDR2 is SASEGT in the germline V gene.

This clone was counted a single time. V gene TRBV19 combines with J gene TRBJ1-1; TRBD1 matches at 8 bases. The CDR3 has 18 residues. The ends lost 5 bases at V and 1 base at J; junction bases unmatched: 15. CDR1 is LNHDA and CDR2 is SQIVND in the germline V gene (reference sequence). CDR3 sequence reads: CASSLMWTGMGTNTEAFF. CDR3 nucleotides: TGTGCCAGTAGTCTGATGTGGACAGGGATGGGGACGAACACTGAAGCTTTCTTT. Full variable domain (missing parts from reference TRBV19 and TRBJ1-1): DGGITQSPKYLFRKEGQNVTLSCEQNLNHDAMYWYRQDPGQGLRLIYYSQIVNDFQKGDIAEGYSVSREKKESFPLTVTSAQKNPTAFYLCASSLMWTGMGTNTEAFFGQGTRLTVV.

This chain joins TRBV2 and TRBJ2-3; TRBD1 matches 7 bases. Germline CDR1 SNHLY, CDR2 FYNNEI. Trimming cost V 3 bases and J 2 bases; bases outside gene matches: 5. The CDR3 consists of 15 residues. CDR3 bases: TGTGCCAGCAGTGAGCGACAGGGACCCACAGATACGCAGTATTTT. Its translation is CASSERQGPTDTQYF.

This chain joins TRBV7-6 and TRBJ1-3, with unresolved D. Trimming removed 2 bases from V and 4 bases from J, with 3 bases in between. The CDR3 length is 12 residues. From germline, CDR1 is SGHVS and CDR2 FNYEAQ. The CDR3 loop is CASSLQGNTIYF. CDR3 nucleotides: TGTGCCAGCAGCTTACAGGGAAACACCATATATTTT.

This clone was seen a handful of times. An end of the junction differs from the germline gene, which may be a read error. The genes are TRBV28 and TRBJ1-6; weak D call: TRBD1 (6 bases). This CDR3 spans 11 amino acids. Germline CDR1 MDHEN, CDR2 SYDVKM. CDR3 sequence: CASSTDSESFF. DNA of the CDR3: TGTGCCAGCAGTACGGACAGTGAGAGCTTTTTT.

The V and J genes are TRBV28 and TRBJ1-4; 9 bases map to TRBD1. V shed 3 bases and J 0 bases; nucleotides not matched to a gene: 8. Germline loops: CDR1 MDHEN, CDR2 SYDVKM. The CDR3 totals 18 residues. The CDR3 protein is CASSLPGQGTSTNEKLFF. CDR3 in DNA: TGTGCCAGCAGTTTGCCGGGACAGGGCACATCAACTAATGAAAAACTGTTTTTT.

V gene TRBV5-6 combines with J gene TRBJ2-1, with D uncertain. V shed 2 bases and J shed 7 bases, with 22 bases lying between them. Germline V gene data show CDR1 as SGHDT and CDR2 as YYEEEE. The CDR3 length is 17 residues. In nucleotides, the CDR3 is TGTGCCAGCAGCTTAAGGTCTACGGGCACTCAACAGAATGAGCAGTTCTTC. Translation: CASSLRSTGTQQNEQFF.

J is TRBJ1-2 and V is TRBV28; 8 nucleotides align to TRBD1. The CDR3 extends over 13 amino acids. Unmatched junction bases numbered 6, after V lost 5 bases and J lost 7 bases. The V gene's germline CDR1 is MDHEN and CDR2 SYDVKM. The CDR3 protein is CASSPGQGGGYTF. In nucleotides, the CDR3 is TGTGCCAGCAGTCCTGGACAGGGAGGTGGCTACACCTTC.

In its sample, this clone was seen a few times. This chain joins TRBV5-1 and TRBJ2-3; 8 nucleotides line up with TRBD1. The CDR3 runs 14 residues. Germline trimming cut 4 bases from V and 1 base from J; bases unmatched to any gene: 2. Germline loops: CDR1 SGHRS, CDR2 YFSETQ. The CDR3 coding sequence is TGCGCCAGCAGCCCGGGACAGGGCACAGATACGCAGTATTTT. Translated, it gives CASSPGQGTDTQYF.

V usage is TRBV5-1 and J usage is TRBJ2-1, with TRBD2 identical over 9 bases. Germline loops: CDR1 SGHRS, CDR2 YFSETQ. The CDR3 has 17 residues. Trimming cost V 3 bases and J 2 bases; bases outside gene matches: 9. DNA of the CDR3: TGCGCCAGCAGCTCCCAGCCTAGCGGGGTAACCTACAATGAGCAGTTCTTC. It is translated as CASSSQPSGVTYNEQFF.

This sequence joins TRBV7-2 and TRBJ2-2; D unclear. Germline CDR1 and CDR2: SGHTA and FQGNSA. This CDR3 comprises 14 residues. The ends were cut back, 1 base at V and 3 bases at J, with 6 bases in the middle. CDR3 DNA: TGTGCCAGCAGCTTAGTTAGGGACACCGGGGAGCTGTTTTTT. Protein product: CASSLVRDTGELFF.

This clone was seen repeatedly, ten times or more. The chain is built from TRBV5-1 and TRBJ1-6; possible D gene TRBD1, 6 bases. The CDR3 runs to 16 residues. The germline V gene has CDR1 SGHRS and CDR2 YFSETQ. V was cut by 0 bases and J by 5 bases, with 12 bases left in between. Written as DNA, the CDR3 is TGCGCCAGCAGCTTGGGCCCGGCAGGGGATAATTCACCCCTCCACTTT. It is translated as CASSLGPAGDNSPLHF.

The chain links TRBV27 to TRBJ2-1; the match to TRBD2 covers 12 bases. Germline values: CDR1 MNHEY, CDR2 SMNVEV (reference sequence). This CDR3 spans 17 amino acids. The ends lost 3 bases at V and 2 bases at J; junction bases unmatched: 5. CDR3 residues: CASSFRTSGTTYNEQFF. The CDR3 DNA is TGTGCCAGCAGTTTCCGGACTAGCGGGACAACCTACAATGAGCAGTTCTTC.

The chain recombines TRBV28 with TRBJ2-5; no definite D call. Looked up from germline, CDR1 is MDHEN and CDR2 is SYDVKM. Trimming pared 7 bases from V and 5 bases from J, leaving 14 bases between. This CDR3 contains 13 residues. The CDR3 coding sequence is TGTGCCAGCAAGGGCACCGCAAGGGAGACCCAGTACTTC. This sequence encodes CASKGTARETQYF.